This T cell receptor beta chain was captured by sequencing in a study of control samples from healthy donors and cancer patients. Profiled with immunoSEQ multiplex PCR; TCRdb holds only in-frame clones, not every one. This sample has some 73,000 clones, with roughly 92% found just once. The length of the CDR3 is 14 residues. V was trimmed by 0 bases and J by 3 bases, leaving 8 bases between them. Germline assignment: CDR1 SEHNR and CDR2 FQNEAQ (reference sequence). This TCR was sampled from a middle-aged woman in good health. The V gene is TRBV7-9, the J gene TRBJ1-2; no clear D gene. The sequencing sample was made of blood. The CDR3 DNA reads as TGTGCCAGCAGCTTAGCGGGCAGCTACTATGGCTACACCTTC. Protein sequence: CASSLAGSYYGYTF.